The rows below give T cell receptor beta chains drawn from one sample of a study of blood T cell repertoires in COVID-19. Using immunoSEQ multiplex PCR, the repertoire was profiled, and TCRdb retains in-frame clones only, with some absent. Of 150,000 to 200,000 clones listed, roughly 90% were seen once; the top ten hold approximately 0.8%. Sequenced material: PBMCs or T cells enriched from blood (not recorded which). All receptors derive from a woman under 30 who had recovered from COVID-19. CDR3s include the opening cysteine and the closing phenylalanine or tryptophan. The order of the fields is V gene, CDR3 protein.

TRBV24-1,CATSDLNLGTARYEQYF
TRBV7-2,CASSSRLEEGRSYEQYF
TRBV28,CASRRPILGGGTEAFF
TRBV7-9,CASSAHINSGNTIYF
TRBV7-9,CASSLPRGNEKLFF
TRBV18,CASSPRDRGSYEQYF
TRBV5-6,CASSLNRFNEQFF
TRBV5-1,CASSLPTSDSFNTGELFF
TRBV7-3,CASITGYQETQYF
TRBV6-5,CASSLEYEQYF
TRBV27,CASSSGSGGANVLTF
TRBV9,CASSEGLAALQETQYF
TRBV7-8,CASSLERTDNSPLHF
TRBV29-1,CSVVGVASSYEQYF
TRBV9,CVRDRGNYGYTF
TRBV18,CASSPMIPGLGTYEQYF
TRBV4-3,CASSQSTEALGANVLTF
TRBV19,CASMSRRQGVDYGYTF
TRBV30,CAWESSSGSKANTGELFF
TRBV10-3,CAIPRDRGGELFF
TRBV7-9,CASSPTGGVTDTQYF
TRBV12-3/TRBV12-4,CASRYSGTDTQYF